The T cell receptor (beta chain) under discussion was sequenced for a study of T-cell memory formation after mild COVID-19. Regarding the study as a whole: A balance of CD4 and CD8 characterized clones contracting day 15 to 85, whereas later expanders leaned CD4+.

One entry per CDR3 protein, called by TCRdb with MiXCR from the 5' RACE reads. There are roughly 510,000 distinct CDR3 sequences in the sample; about 18% occur only once, and about 8.6% lies in the top ten. For this clonotype: The target antigen is unknown.

Trimming left V 2 bases short and J 4 bases short, with 11 bases between. The CDR3 runs to 15 residues. Per the germline V gene, CDR1 is SGHTA and CDR2 is FQGTGA. This clonotype was sampled from an adult woman who had mild COVID-19 (a few samples of this study predate the infection). Cell type and time point are not known. This rearrangement joins TRBV7-3 to TRBJ2-2; the D is unclear. What was sequenced was PBMCs or a T cell subset sorted from them (not recorded which). The CDR3 coding sequence is TGTGCCAGCAGCTTAGACGAGTGGGGCACCGGGGAGCTGTTTTTT. The encoded protein is CASSLDEWGTGELFF. The full variable domain, in which reference TRBV7-3 and TRBJ2-2 provide the parts outside the CDR3, is GAGVSQTPSNKVTEKGKYVELRCDPISGHTALYWYRQSLGQGPEFLIYFQGTGAADDSGLPNDRFFAVRPEGSVSTLKIQRTERGDSAVYLCASSLDEWGTGELFFGEGSRLTVL.